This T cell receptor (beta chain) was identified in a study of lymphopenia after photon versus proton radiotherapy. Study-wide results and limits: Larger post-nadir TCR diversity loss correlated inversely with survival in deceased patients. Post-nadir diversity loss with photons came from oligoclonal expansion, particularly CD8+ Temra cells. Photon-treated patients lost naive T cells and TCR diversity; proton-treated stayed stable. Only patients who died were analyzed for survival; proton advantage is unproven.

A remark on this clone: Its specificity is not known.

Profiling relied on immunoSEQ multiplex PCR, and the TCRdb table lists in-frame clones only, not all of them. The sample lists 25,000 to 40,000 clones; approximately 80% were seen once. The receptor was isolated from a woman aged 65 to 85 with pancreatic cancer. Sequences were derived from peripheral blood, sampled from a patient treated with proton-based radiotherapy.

CDR3 protein: CASSSRLAGGSAYEQYF. The DNA for the CDR3 is TGTGCCAGCAGCTCAAGACTAGCGGGAGGGTCTGCCTACGAGCAGTACTTC. The chain has TRBV9 and TRBJ2-7; TRBD2 matches 14 bases. The germline gives CDR1 SGDLS, CDR2 YYNGEE. The CDR3 loop spans 17 amino acids. Trimming cost V 4 bases and J 2 bases; bases outside gene matches: 8. Full variable domain (outside the CDR3, taken from reference TRBV9 and TRBJ2-7): DSGVTQTPKHLITATGQRVTLRCSPRSGDLSVYWYQQSLDQGLQFLIQYYNGEERAKGNILERFSAQQFPDLHSELNLSSLELGDSALYFCASSSRLAGGSAYEQYFGPGTRLTVT.